Detailed here is one TCR beta chain. Its antigen remains unknown. Produced via immunoSEQ multiplex PCR; TCRdb's table is partial and in-frame only. The sample holds approximately 71,000 clones, about 94% seen once. This CDR3 spans 16 amino acids. Germline V gene lookup returns CDR1 MNHEY and CDR2 SMNVEV (reference sequence). Trimming cost V 5 bases and J 4 bases; bases outside gene matches: 11. This record comes from a study of cytomegalovirus exposure and HLA in healthy donors. Study details: In a later analysis, the 110 or so validation repertoires were reported to have used the same platform as the roughly 600 first-cohort repertoires.

Study observations and caveats: A list of approximately 160 TCR beta chains associated with cytomegalovirus was given. The classifier reportedly diagnosed cytomegalovirus status with high sensitivity and specificity. For most TCR sequences rarity was the rule, although some public TCRs occurred in many donors.

The J gene is TRBJ2-1, the V gene TRBV27, with 7 bases aligning to TRBD2. The TCR sequence derives from a woman between 18 and 29 years old in good health and CMV-seronegative. Sequencing was done on a sample of PBMCs. This chain's CDR3 is CASSPGPSGRYNEQFF. The DNA of the CDR3 is TGTGCCAGCAGTCCTGGCCCTAGCGGCCGATACAATGAGCAGTTCTTC.